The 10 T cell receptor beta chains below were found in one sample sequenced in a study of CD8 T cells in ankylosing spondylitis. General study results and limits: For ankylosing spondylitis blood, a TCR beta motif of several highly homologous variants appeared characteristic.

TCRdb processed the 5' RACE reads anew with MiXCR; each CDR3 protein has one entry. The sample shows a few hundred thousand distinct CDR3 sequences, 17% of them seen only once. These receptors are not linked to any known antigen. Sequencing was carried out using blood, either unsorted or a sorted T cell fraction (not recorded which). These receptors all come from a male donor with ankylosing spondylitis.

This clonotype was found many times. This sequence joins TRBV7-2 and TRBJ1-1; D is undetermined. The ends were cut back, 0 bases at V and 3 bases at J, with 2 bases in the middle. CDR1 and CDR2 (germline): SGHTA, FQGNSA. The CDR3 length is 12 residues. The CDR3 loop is CASSLAHTEAFF. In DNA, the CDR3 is TGTGCCAGCAGCTTAGCCCACACTGAAGCTTTCTTT.

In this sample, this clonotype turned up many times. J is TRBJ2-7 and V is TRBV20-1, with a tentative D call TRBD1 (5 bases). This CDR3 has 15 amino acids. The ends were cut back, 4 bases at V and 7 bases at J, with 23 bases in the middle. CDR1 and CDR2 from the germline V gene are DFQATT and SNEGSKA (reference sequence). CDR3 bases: TGCAGTGCTACAGCGATCGCGGCCAGGGTGGAAGAGCAGTACTTC. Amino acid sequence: CSATAIAARVEEQYF.

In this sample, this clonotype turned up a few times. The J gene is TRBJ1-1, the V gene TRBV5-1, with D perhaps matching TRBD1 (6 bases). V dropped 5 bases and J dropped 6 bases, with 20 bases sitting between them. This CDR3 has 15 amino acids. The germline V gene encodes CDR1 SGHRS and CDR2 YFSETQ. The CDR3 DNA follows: TGCGCCAGCAGATCGAAGGGAGAGGGGGGCCCTGAAGCTTTCTTT. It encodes CASRSKGEGGPEAFF.

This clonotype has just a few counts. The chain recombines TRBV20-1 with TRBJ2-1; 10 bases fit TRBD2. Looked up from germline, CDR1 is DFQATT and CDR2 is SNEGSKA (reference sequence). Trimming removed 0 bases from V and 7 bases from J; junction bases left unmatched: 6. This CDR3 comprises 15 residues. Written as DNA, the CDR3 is TGCAGTGCTAGAGATTCTAGCGGGAGTGGAAATGAGCAGTTCTTC. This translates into CSARDSSGSGNEQFF.

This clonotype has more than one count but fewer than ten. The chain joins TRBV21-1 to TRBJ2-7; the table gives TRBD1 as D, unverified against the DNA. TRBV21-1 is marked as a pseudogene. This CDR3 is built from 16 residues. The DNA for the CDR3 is TGTGCCAGCAGCAAAACCCCGATAACAGGGGGCTACGAGCAGTACTTC. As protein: CASSKTPITGGYEQYF.

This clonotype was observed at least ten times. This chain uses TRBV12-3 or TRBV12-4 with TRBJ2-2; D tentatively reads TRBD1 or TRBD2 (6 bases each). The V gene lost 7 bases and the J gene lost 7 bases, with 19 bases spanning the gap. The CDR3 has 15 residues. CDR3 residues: CASTLRGGRYGELFF. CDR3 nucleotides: TGTGCCAGCACACTACGAGGGGGGAGATACGGGGAGCTGTTTTTT.

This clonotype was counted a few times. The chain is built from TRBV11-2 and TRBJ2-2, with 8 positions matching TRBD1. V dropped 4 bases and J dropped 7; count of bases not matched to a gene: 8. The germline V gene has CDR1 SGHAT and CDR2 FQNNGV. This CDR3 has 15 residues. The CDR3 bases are TGTGCCAGCAGCTCCTGGACAGGGTTAGGCGGGGAGCTGTTTTTT. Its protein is CASSSWTGLGGELFF.

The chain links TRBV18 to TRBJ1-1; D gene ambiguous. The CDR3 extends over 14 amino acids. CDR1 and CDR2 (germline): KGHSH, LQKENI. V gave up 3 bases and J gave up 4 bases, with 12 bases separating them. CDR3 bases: TGTGCCAGCTCACCCTCAAACTGGGGCACTGAAGCTTTCTTT. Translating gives CASSPSNWGTEAFF.

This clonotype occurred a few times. The CDR3 DNA reads TGCGCCAGCAGCTTTGCGAGGACAGGGGATTCACCCCTCCACTTT. Its protein is CASSFARTGDSPLHF. The chain couples TRBV5-1 to TRBJ1-6, with 9 positions matching TRBD1. Germline assignment: CDR1 SGHRS and CDR2 YFSETQ. J was trimmed by 8 bases and V by 2 bases; bases with no gene match: 5. The CDR3 runs to 15 residues.

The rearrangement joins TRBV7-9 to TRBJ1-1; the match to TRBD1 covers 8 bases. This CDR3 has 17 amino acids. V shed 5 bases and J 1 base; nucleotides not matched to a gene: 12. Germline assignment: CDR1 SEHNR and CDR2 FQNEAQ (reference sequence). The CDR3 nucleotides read TGTGCCAGCAGCCCCAGGGGGCGCGAGGGCGGGAACACTGAAGCTTTCTTT. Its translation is CASSPRGREGGNTEAFF.